Listed here are 3 T cell receptor beta chains from one sample, sequenced in a study of shared T cell receptors in the human thymus. Libraries were prepared by immunoSEQ multiplex PCR; TCRdb keeps only in-frame clonotypes and omits some of them. The sample yields around 730,000 clones, 80% to 90% seen once. The sample also formed part of further work on human thymus T cells.

Sequencing was done on a sample of thymocytes. The receptor set was obtained from a girl under two years old with a congenital heart defect.

This chain joins TRBV10-3 and TRBJ2-1, with 10 nucleotides matching TRBD1. V was pared by 3 bases and J by 6 bases, with 8 bases of the junction left unmatched. This CDR3 comprises 16 residues. CDR1 ENHRY and CDR2 SYGVKD come from the germline V gene. The CDR3 DNA follows: TGTGCCATCAGTGACATCCGGGACAGGGGTGGCAATGAGCAGTTCTTC. Translation: CAISDIRDRGGNEQFF.

The gene calls are TRBV9 and TRBJ1-2; no reliable D call. In germline, CDR1 is SGDLS, CDR2 YYNGEE. This CDR3 spans 17 amino acids. The V gene lost 3 bases and the J gene lost 9 bases, with 27 bases spanning the gap. Written as DNA, the CDR3 is TGTGCCAGCAGCGCACGGCAGGCCCTTATAAATACCCCCAGCTACACCTTC. This codes for CASSARQALINTPSYTF.

This sequence joins TRBV5-4 and TRBJ1-2; a weak D match, TRBD1 (6 bases). V shed 4 bases and J shed 5 bases, with 15 bases lying between them. The V gene's germline CDR1 is SGHNT and CDR2 YYREEE (reference sequence). This CDR3 contains 14 residues. The CDR3: CASSPDRAPYGYTF. The CDR3, as DNA: TGTGCCAGCAGCCCGGACAGAGCGCCGTATGGCTACACCTTC.